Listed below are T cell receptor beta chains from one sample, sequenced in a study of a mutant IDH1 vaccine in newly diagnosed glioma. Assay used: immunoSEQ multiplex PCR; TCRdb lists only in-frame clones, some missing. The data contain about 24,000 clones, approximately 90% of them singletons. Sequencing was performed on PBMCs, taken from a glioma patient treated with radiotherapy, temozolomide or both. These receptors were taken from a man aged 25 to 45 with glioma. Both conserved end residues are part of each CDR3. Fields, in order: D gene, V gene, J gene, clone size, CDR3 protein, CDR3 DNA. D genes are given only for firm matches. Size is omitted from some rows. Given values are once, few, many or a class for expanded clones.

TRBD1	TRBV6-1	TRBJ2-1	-	CASSEQDRGDEQFF	TGTGCCAGCAGTGAACAGGACAGGGGTGATGAGCAGTTCTTC
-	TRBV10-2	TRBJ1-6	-	CASSTGNNSPLHF	TGCGCCAGCAGTACAGGGAATAATTCACCCCTCCACTTT
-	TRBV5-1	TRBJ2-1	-	CASSLEGQLYNEQFF	TGCGCCAGCAGCTTGGAAGGACAGCTATACAATGAGCAGTTCTTC
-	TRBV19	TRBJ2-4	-	CASSAEGLAKNIQYF	TGTGCCAGTAGTGCGGAGGGCCTAGCCAAAAACATTCAGTACTTC
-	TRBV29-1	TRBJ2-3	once	CSANLQRSTDTQYF	TGCAGCGCCAACCTCCAGCGCAGCACAGATACGCAGTATTTT
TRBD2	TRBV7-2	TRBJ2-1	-	CASSTRRGREGRNEQFF	TGTGCCAGCAGCACCCGCCGAGGTCGGGAGGGCCGCAATGAGCAGTTCTTC
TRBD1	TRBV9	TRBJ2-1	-	CASSRWDRDYNEQFF	TGTGCCAGCAGCCGGTGGGACAGGGACTACAATGAGCAGTTCTTC
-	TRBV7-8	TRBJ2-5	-	CASSLGGPTAQYF	TGTGCCAGCAGCCTCGGGGGACCAACGGCCCAGTACTTC
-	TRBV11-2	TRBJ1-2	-	CASSLGGPNYGYTF	TGTGCCAGCAGCCTTGGAGGCCCTAACTATGGCTACACCTTC
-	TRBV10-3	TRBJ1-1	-	CAISTRDTEAFF	TGTGCCATCAGTACCCGGGACACTGAAGCTTTCTTT
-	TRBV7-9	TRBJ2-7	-	CASSLATSGAYEQYF	TGTGCCAGCAGCTTAGCGACCTCAGGGGCCTACGAGCAGTACTTC
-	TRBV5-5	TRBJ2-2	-	CASSLAASHAGELFF	TGTGCCAGCAGCTTGGCGGCTAGTCACGCCGGGGAGCTGTTTTTT
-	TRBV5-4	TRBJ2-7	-	CASSFWRNRYEQYF	TGTGCCAGCAGCTTCTGGCGCAACCGCTACGAGCAGTACTTC
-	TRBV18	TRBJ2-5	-	CASSPTFGETQYF	TGTGCCAGCTCACCAACGTTTGGGGAGACCCAGTACTTC
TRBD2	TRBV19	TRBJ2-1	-	CATHPPSGVYNEQFF	TGTGCCACCCACCCCCCTAGCGGGGTTTACAATGAGCAGTTCTTC
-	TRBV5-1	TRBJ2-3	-	CASSLERLTDTQYF	TGCGCCAGCAGCTTGGAAAGGCTCACAGATACGCAGTATTTT
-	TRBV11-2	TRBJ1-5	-	CASSLQENQPQHF	TGTGCCAGCAGCTTACAAGAGAATCAGCCCCAGCATTTT
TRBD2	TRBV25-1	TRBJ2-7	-	CASSDLAGGTSYEQYF	TGTGCCAGCAGTGACTTAGCGGGAGGGACCTCCTACGAGCAGTACTTC
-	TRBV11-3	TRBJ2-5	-	CASSLGVRVQETQYF	TGTGCCAGCAGCTTAGGAGTGAGGGTACAAGAGACCCAGTACTTC
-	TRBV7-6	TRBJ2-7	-	CASSLTALAGQYF	TGTGCCAGCAGCTTAACAGCGCTAGCAGGGCAGTACTTC
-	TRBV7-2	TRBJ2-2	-	CASTPQGELIGELFF	TGTGCCAGCACGCCCCAAGGGGAGTTAATCGGGGAGCTGTTTTTT
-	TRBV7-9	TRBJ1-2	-	CASTFVGYGYTF	TGTGCCAGCACCTTTGTGGGGTATGGCTACACCTTC
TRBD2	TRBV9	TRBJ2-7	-	CASSGGLAGTYEQYF	TGTGCCAGCAGCGGGGGACTAGCGGGAACCTACGAGCAGTACTTC
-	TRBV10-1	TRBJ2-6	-	CASSVTGGANVLTF	TGCGCCAGCAGTGTGACAGGTGGGGCCAACGTCCTGACTTTC
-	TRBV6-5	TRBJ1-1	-	CASSYSMNGDTEAFF	TGTGCCAGCAGTTACTCGATGAACGGAGACACTGAAGCTTTCTTT
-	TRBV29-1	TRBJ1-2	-	CSVGRGAHGYTF	TGCAGCGTTGGCAGGGGCGCACATGGCTACACCTTC
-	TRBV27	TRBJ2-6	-	CASSRLFSGANVLTF	TGTGCCAGCAGTCGACTCTTCTCTGGGGCCAACGTCCTGACTTTC
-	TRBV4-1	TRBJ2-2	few	CASSQAGNTGELFF	TGCGCCAGCAGCCAAGCTGGGAACACCGGGGAGCTGTTTTTT
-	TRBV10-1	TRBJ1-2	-	CASSESFDSGYTF	TGCGCCAGCAGTGAGTCGTTTGACTCTGGCTACACCTTC